Shown below are 26 T cell receptor beta chains from a single sample sequenced in a study of human T cells and chemical hapten exposure. TCRdb analysed the RACE reads with MiXCR anew, one entry per CDR3 protein. Here the sample spans 75,000 to 95,000 distinct CDR3 sequences, 10% to 15% being singletons. Stated time point: patch test 1, 2 weeks after DPC sensitization. Stated treatment: therapeutic diphenylcyclopropenone sensitization with weekly scalp DPC. The input for sequencing was whole blood, taken in connection with sensitization to the hapten diphenylcyclopropenone (DPC). Every receptor here comes from a woman aged 60-75 years with alopecia areata. Some clones in this sample may be carry-over from other donors' samples.

The table lists this clonotype with a few counts. The chain uses TRBV5-1 and TRBJ1-5; tentatively, D is TRBD1 (5 bases). The CDR3 is made up of 14 amino acids. Trimming cost V 4 bases and J 5 bases, with 13 bases left between them. From germline, CDR1 is SGHRS and CDR2 YFSETQ. The CDR3 DNA is TGCGCCAGCAGCCCCACAGGAAGGGATCAGCCCCAGCATTTT. This codes for CASSPTGRDQPQHF.

This chain joins TRBV9 and TRBJ1-6; possibly TRBD1 for D (5 bases). Trimming shortened V by 3 bases and J by 7 bases, and 14 bases separated the two germline ends. The CDR3 is 15 residues long. Germline assignment: CDR1 SGDLS and CDR2 YYNGEE. This CDR3 reads CASSGGIVPNSPLHF. Written as DNA, the CDR3 is TGTGCCAGCAGCGGGGGGATAGTCCCCAATTCACCCCTCCACTTT.

There are many counts of this clonotype. The rearrangement uses TRBV6-6 and TRBJ1-1; maybe TRBD1 (5 bases). Germline V gene lookup returns CDR1 MNHNY and CDR2 SVGAGI (reference sequence). The CDR3 is 16 amino acids. The V and J ends lost 2 bases and 2 bases respectively, with 15 bases between them. This chain's CDR3 is CASSYARDGSNTEAFF. The CDR3 DNA reads as TGTGCCAGCAGTTACGCCAGGGATGGGTCAAACACTGAAGCTTTCTTT.

This clonotype came up a few times. This sequence joins TRBV5-1 and TRBJ1-1; possibly TRBD1 for D (6 bases). Germline CDR1 is SGHRS and CDR2 is YFSETQ. The V and J ends lost 1 base and 0 bases respectively, with 19 bases between them. This CDR3 contains 18 residues. CDR3 DNA: TGCGCCAGCAGCTTGCTAATCTCCAGGGGTAGCATGAACACTGAAGCTTTCTTT. Amino acids: CASSLLISRGSMNTEAFF.

This clonotype was recorded many times. The gene calls are TRBV10-2 and TRBJ2-1; D may be TRBD1 or TRBD2 (5 bases each). Germline V gives CDR1 WSHSY, CDR2 SAAADI. This CDR3 comprises 14 residues. V was cut by 2 bases and J by 3 bases, with 8 bases left in between. The CDR3 sequence is CASSEAGSYNEQFF. In DNA, the CDR3 is TGCGCCAGCAGTGAGGCAGGGAGCTACAATGAGCAGTTCTTC.

This clonotype was detected ten times or more. V usage is TRBV7-9 and J usage is TRBJ1-1; D ambiguous. This CDR3 spans 12 amino acids. Trimming removed 1 base from V and 5 bases from J, with 5 bases in between. Germline assignment: CDR1 SEHNR and CDR2 FQNEAQ (reference sequence). The CDR3 here is CASSLVSTEAFF. The DNA for the CDR3 is TGTGCCAGCAGCTTAGTTTCGACTGAAGCTTTCTTT.

This clonotype has just a few counts. The J gene is TRBJ2-2, the V gene TRBV4-1; 9 positions agree with TRBD1. V gave up 3 bases and J gave up 6 bases; unmatched junction bases: 5. From germline, CDR1 is MGHRA and CDR2 YSYEKL. The CDR3 runs to 15 residues. Here the CDR3 reads CASSQNTGGAGELFF. The CDR3 DNA sequence: TGCGCCAGCAGCCAGAACACAGGGGGCGCCGGGGAGCTGTTTTTT.

The table lists this clonotype with many counts. The rearrangement uses TRBV18 and TRBJ1-2; the match to TRBD1 covers 9 bases. CDR1 is KGHSH, CDR2 LQKENI, per germline. After removal of 6 bases from V and 4 bases from J, the junction contained 9 bases not matched to a gene. The CDR3 is made up of 15 amino acids. For the CDR3, the DNA is TGTGCCAGCTCGGAAAGGACAGGGGAAGCCTATGGCTACACCTTC. Its protein is CASSERTGEAYGYTF.

The chain employs TRBV5-6 and TRBJ2-7; a weak D match, TRBD1 (6 bases). The V end lost 2 bases, the J end lost 7 bases, and 16 bases lay between the germline ends. This CDR3 contains 14 residues. Germline values: CDR1 SGHDT, CDR2 YYEEEE. The CDR3: CASSFGQGIWEQYF. CDR3 DNA: TGTGCCAGCAGCTTTGGGCAGGGGATCTGGGAGCAGTACTTC. Full variable domain (missing parts from reference TRBV5-6 and TRBJ2-7): DAGVTQSPTHLIKTRGQQVTLRCSPKSGHDTVSWYQQALGQGPQFIFQYYEEEERQRGNFPDRFSGHQFPNYSSELNVNALLLGDSALYLCASSFGQGIWEQYFGPGTRLTVT.

This chain joins TRBV7-9 and TRBJ2-7; D is unclear. Deletions cut 5 bases from V and 0 bases from J, with 14 bases between. This CDR3 spans 15 amino acids. Per the germline V gene, CDR1 is SEHNR and CDR2 is FQNEAQ (reference sequence). CDR3 sequence reads: CASSRTDGYSYEQYF. Here the CDR3 DNA reads TGTGCCAGCAGCCGTACCGACGGATACTCCTACGAGCAGTACTTC. The whole variable domain, remainder taken from reference TRBV7-9 and TRBJ2-7, is DTGVSQNPRHKITKRGQNVTFRCDPISEHNRLYWYRQTLGQGPEFLTYFQNEAQLEKSRLLSDRFSAERPKGSFSTLEIQRTEQGDSAMYLCASSRTDGYSYEQYFGPGTRLTVT.

This clonotype was seen more than once but under ten times. The chain has TRBV12-3 or TRBV12-4 and TRBJ1-5, with D perhaps matching TRBD1 (6 bases). This CDR3 is built from 15 residues. With 3 bases removed from V and 2 bases from J, the gap between germline ends came to 11 bases. The CDR3 region is CASSLGGLGNQPQHF. In nucleotides, the CDR3 is TGTGCCAGCAGTTTGGGGGGGCTGGGCAATCAGCCCCAGCATTTT.

The chain uses TRBV29-1 and TRBJ1-2; possibly TRBD1 for D (6 bases). The V end lost 3 bases, the J end lost 7 bases, and 12 bases lay between the germline ends. This CDR3 has 12 residues. The germline CDR1 and CDR2 sequences are SQVTM and ANQGSEA. The DNA of the CDR3 is TGCAGCGTTGAGGCAGGGGAGTCTGGCTACACCTTC. It codes for CSVEAGESGYTF. Drawing the rest from reference TRBV29-1 and TRBJ1-2, the complete variable domain is SAVISQKPSRDICQRGTSLTIQCQVDSQVTMMFWYRQQPGQSLTLIATANQGSEATYESGFVIDKFPISRPNLTFSTLTVSNMSPEDSSIYLCSVEAGESGYTFGSGTRLTVV.

The chain employs TRBV6-5 and TRBJ1-5; 8 bases are shared with TRBD1. With 6 bases clipped from V and 5 bases from J, the junction kept 9 bases outside the gene matches. The germline V gene encodes CDR1 MNHEY and CDR2 SVGAGI. There are 15 residues in the CDR3. CDR3 sequence: CASSYGPGGHQPQHF. In DNA form, the CDR3 reads TGTGCCAGCAGCTACGGGCCAGGGGGCCATCAGCCCCAGCATTTT.

This clonotype was observed a handful of times. The chain employs TRBV7-8 and TRBJ2-3; TRBD1 matches 12 bases. Losses at the gene ends were 6 bases for V and 4 bases for J; bases not matched to a gene: 5. Germline CDR1 is SGHVS and CDR2 is FQNEAQ. This CDR3 has 15 residues. The CDR3 here is CASRTGTGGPDTQYF. The CDR3 region has the DNA TGTGCCAGCAGGACCGGGACAGGGGGCCCAGATACGCAGTATTTT.

This clonotype was recorded a few times. CDR3 in DNA: TGCGCCAGCAGCCAAGAGGATTTGCTCCTAGGAGATAACTATGGCTACACCTTC. It specifies CASSQEDLLLGDNYGYTF. This chain joins TRBV4-1 and TRBJ1-2; D call uncertain. Trimming shortened V by 0 bases and J by 1 base, and 18 bases separated the two germline ends. CDR1 and CDR2 (germline): MGHRA, YSYEKL. The CDR3 loop spans 18 amino acids.

This clonotype has ten or more counts. The V call is TRBV2, the J call TRBJ2-1; D is possibly TRBD2 (5 bases). The germline V gene has CDR1 SNHLY and CDR2 FYNNEI. V shed 4 bases and J shed 0 bases, with 16 bases lying between them. The CDR3 extends over 17 amino acids. The CDR3 region has the DNA TGTGCCAGCAGTGGTCCCCCCAGCGGAAGCTCCTACAATGAGCAGTTCTTC. Protein product: CASSGPPSGSSYNEQFF.

This rearrangement joins TRBV9 to TRBJ1-4; D is uncertain. The CDR3 length is 14 residues. Germline CDR1 is SGDLS and CDR2 is YYNGEE. V shed 0 bases and J shed 0 bases, with 3 bases lying between them. The CDR3 sequence is CASSVAATNEKLFF. CDR3 bases: TGTGCCAGCAGCGTAGCAGCAACTAATGAAAAACTGTTTTTT.

The chain is built from TRBV6-1 and TRBJ2-1, with a weak D call TRBD2 (6 bases). Trimming stripped 4 bases from V and 6 bases from J, with 16 bases between. The CDR3 has 15 residues. Germline V lookup: CDR1 MNHNS, CDR2 SASEGT. CDR3 region: CASSGGDWSLNEQFF. The CDR3 DNA reads TGTGCCAGCAGTGGGGGGGACTGGAGCCTCAATGAGCAGTTCTTC.

V usage is TRBV29-1 and J usage is TRBJ2-2; D ambiguous. Germline V lookup: CDR1 SQVTM, CDR2 ANQGSEA. Trimming removed 7 bases at V and 6 bases at J, with 12 bases between. The CDR3 covers 12 residues. CDR3 loop: CSAPSYAGELFF. In DNA, the CDR3 is TGCAGCGCCCCAAGCTATGCCGGGGAGCTGTTTTTT.

In its sample, this clonotype was seen a few times. This chain uses TRBV6-1 with TRBJ2-1, with 8 bases aligning to TRBD1. Trimming cost V 7 bases and J 7 bases; bases outside gene matches: 9. Per germline, CDR1 MNHNS and CDR2 SASEGT. This CDR3 has 14 residues. The CDR3 region is CASTRQGKANEQFF. In nucleotides, the CDR3 is TGTGCCAGCACCCGACAGGGGAAGGCGAATGAGCAGTTCTTC.

The chain has TRBV12-3 or TRBV12-4 and TRBJ2-3; 10 nucleotides line up with TRBD2. The CDR3 totals 15 residues. V trimming: 5 bases; J trimming: 4 bases; junction bases outside the gene matches: 6. The CDR3 protein is CASSPSGGAADTQYF. CDR3 sequence (DNA): TGTGCCAGCAGTCCAAGCGGGGGGGCCGCAGATACGCAGTATTTT.

This clonotype was observed many times. V and J are TRBV7-2 and TRBJ2-7; TRBD1 matches at 8 bases. V shed 4 bases and J 2 bases; nucleotides not matched to a gene: 7. CDR3 length: 15 residues. Germline V CDR1 and CDR2: SGHTA, FQGNSA. The CDR3 protein is CASSSLDRAPYEQYF. The CDR3, as DNA: TGTGCCAGCAGCTCCCTGGACAGGGCCCCCTACGAGCAGTACTTC. The full variable domain, rest sourced from reference TRBV7-2 and TRBJ2-7, is GAGVSQSPSNKVTEKGKDVELRCDPISGHTALYWYRQSLGQGLEFLIYFQGNSAPDKSGLPSDRFSAERTGGSVSTLTIQRTQQEDSAVYLCASSSLDRAPYEQYFGPGTRLTVT.

In this sample, this clonotype turned up a few times. The V gene is TRBV12-3 or TRBV12-4, the J gene TRBJ2-4, with 14 bases aligning to TRBD2. Trimming took 3 bases from V and 6 from J; bases not matched to a gene: 10. This CDR3 has 18 residues. CDR3 loop: CASSLGTTSGGARNIQYF. In DNA, the CDR3 is TGTGCCAGCAGTTTGGGGACGACTAGCGGGGGGGCCCGAAACATTCAGTACTTC.

This clonotype was observed at least ten times. The rearrangement links TRBV11-2 to TRBJ2-7; TRBD1 might be the D (6 bases). V dropped 5 bases and J dropped 5 bases, with 22 bases sitting between them. The CDR3 covers 16 residues. In germline, CDR1 is SGHAT, CDR2 FQNNGV. CDR3 residues: CASSPKWLGAINEQYF. The CDR3 nucleotides read TGTGCCAGCAGCCCCAAATGGTTGGGGGCTATAAACGAGCAGTACTTC.

This clonotype has a handful of counts. The J gene is TRBJ2-7, the V gene TRBV28; TRBD2 might be the D (5 bases). V lost 3 bases, J lost 6 bases, and 6 bases lay in between. CDR3 size: 11 residues. CDR1 and CDR2 from the germline V gene are MDHEN and SYDVKM. The CDR3 protein is CASSFEGEQYF. The DNA for the CDR3 is TGTGCCAGCAGTTTTGAGGGCGAGCAGTACTTC.

This clonotype has a count of ten or more. This sequence joins TRBV2 and TRBJ1-2, with 9 bases identical to TRBD1. CDR1 SNHLY and CDR2 FYNNEI come from the germline V gene. The CDR3 is 15 amino acids. With V trimmed by 6 bases and J by 0 bases, 5 bases remained unmatched. CDR3 sequence reads: CASRGDREANYGYTF. In DNA form, the CDR3 reads TGTGCCAGCAGGGGGGACAGGGAAGCTAACTATGGCTACACCTTC.